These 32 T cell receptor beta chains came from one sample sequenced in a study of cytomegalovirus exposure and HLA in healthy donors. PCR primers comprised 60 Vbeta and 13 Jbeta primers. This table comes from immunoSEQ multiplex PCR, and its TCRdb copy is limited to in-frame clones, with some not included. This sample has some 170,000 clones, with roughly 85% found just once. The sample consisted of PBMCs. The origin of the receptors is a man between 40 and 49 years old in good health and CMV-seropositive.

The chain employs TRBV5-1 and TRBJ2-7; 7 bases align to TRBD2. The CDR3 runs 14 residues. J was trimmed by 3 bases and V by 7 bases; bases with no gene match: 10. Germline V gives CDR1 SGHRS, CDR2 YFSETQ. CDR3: CASGEGSFYYEQYF. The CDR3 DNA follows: TGCGCCAGCGGGGAGGGGTCGTTTTACTACGAGCAGTACTTC.

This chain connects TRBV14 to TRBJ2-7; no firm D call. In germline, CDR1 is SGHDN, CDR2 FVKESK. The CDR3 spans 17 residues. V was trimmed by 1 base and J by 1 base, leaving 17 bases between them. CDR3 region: CASSQVRLTDPSYEQYF. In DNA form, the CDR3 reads TGTGCCAGCAGCCAAGTAAGGTTAACAGACCCTTCCTACGAGCAGTACTTC.

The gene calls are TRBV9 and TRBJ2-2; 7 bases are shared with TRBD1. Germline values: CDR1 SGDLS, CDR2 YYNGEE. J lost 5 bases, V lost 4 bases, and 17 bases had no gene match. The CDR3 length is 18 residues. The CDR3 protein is CASSIRDSSLETTGELFF. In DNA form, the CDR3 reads TGTGCCAGCAGCATCCGGGACAGCTCGCTGGAGACAACCGGGGAGCTGTTTTTT.

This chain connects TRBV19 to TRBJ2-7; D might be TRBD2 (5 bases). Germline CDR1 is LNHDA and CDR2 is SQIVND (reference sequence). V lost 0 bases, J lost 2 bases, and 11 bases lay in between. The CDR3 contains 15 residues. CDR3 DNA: TGTGCCAGTAGTATAGAGCTAGCCGACCCCTACGAGCAGTACTTC. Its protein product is CASSIELADPYEQYF.

CDR3 protein: CASSQVRGHNEQFF. CDR3 in DNA: TGCGCCAGCAGCCAAGTTAGGGGGCACAATGAGCAGTTCTTC. The chain has TRBV4-1 and TRBJ2-1, with TRBD1 matching 7 bases. V shed 1 base, J shed 5 bases, and the junction held 2 bases outside the gene matches. CDR1 and CDR2 (germline): MGHRA, YSYEKL. This CDR3 is 14 amino acids long.

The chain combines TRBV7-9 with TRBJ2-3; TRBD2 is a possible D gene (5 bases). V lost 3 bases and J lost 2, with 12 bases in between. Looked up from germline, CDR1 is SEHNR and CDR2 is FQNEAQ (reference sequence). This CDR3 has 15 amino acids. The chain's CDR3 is CASSFALADTDTQYF. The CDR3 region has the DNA TGTGCCAGCAGCTTTGCTCTAGCCGACACAGATACGCAGTATTTT.

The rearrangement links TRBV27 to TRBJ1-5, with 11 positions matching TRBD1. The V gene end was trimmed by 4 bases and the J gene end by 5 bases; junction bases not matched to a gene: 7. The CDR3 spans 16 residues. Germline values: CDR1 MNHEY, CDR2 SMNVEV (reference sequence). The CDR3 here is CASSSSDRGLYQPQHF. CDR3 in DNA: TGTGCCAGCAGTTCCTCGGACAGGGGGCTCTATCAGCCCCAGCATTTT.

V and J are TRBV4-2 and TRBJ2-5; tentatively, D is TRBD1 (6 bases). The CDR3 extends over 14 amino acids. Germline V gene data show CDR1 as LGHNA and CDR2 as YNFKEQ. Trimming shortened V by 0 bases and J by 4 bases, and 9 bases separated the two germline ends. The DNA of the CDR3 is TGTGCCAGCAGCCAAGATCCCAGGGGAGAGACCCAGTACTTC. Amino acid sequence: CASSQDPRGETQYF.

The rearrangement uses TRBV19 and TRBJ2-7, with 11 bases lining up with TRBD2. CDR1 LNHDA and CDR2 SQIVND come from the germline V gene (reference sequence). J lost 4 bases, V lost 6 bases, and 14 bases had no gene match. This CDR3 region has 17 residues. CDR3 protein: CASRGTSGPLGSYEQYF. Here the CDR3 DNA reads TGTGCCAGTAGAGGGACTAGCGGACCCCTGGGCTCGTACGAGCAGTACTTC.

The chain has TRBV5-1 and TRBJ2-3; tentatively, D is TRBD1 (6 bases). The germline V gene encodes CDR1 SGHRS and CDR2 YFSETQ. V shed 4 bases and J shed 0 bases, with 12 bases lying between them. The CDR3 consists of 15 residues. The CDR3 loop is CASSPRTESTDTQYF. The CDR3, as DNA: TGCGCCAGCAGCCCAAGGACAGAGAGCACAGATACGCAGTATTTT.

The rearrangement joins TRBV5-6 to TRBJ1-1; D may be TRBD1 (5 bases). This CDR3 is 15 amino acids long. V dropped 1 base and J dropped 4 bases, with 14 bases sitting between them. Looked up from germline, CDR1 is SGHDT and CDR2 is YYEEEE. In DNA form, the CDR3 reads TGTGCCAGCAGCTTGCTGCCCCAGGGAGGCACTGAAGCTTTCTTT. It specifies CASSLLPQGGTEAFF.

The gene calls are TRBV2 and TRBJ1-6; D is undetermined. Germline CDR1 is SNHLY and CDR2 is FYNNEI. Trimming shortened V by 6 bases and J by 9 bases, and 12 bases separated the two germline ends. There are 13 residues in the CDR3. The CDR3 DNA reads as TGTGCCAGCAGCGCGACGGCGGGTTCACCCCTCCACTTT. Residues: CASSATAGSPLHF.

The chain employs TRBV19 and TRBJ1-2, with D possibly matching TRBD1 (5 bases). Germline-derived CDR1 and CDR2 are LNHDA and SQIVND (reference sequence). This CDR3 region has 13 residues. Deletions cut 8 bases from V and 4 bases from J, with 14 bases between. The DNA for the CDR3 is TGTGCCAGTTGGGGGGGATTGGGCTATGGCTACACCTTC. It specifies CASWGGLGYGYTF.

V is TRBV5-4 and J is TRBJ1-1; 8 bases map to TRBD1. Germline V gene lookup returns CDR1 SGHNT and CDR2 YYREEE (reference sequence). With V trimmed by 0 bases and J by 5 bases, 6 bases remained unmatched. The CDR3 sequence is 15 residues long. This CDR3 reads CASSLAGGPGTEAFF. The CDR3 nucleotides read TGTGCCAGCAGCTTGGCAGGGGGCCCGGGGACTGAAGCTTTCTTT.

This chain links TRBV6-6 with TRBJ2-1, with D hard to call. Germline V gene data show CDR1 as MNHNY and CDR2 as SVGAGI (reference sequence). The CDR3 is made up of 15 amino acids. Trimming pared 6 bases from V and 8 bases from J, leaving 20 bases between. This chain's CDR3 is CASSLTLGRADEQFF. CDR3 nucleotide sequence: TGTGCCAGCAGCCTCACTCTAGGCCGCGCCGATGAGCAGTTCTTC.

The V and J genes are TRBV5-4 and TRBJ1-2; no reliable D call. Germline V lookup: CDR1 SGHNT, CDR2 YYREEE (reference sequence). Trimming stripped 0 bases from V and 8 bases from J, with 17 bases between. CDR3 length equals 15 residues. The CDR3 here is CASSLGAVAGRGYTF. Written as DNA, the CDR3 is TGTGCCAGCAGCTTGGGGGCCGTGGCGGGCCGCGGCTACACCTTC. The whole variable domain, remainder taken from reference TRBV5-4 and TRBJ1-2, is ETGVTQSPTHLIKTRGQQVTLRCSSQSGHNTVSWYQQALGQGPQFIFQYYREEENGRGNFPPRFSGLQFPNYSSELNVNALELDDSALYLCASSLGAVAGRGYTFGSGTRLTVV.

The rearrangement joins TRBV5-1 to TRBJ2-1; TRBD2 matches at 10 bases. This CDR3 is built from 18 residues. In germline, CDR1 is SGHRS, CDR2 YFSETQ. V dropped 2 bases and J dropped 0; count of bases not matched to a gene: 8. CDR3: CASSFGLAAKSSYNEQFF. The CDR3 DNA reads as TGCGCCAGCAGCTTCGGACTAGCGGCCAAGAGCTCCTACAATGAGCAGTTCTTC.

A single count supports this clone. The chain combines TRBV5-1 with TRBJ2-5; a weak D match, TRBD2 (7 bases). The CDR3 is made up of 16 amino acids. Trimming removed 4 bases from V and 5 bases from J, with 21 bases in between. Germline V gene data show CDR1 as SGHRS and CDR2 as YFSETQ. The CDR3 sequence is CASSSGQPGGLETQYF. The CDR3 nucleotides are TGCGCCAGCAGCAGTGGTCAGCCCGGGGGGCTGGAGACCCAGTACTTC.

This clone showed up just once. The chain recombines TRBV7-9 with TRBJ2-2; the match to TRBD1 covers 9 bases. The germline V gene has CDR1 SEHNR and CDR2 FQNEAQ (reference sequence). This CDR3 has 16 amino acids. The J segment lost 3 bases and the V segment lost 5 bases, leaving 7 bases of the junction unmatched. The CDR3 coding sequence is TGTGCCAGCAGCCCGTGGACAGGGGTGGACACCGGGGAGCTGTTTTTT. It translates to CASSPWTGVDTGELFF.

Here the CDR3 DNA reads TGTGCCAGCAGGGGAAGTGGGACAGGGAACTACGAGCAGTACTTC. Translation: CASRGSGTGNYEQYF. The chain combines TRBV6-6 with TRBJ2-5; the match to TRBD1 covers 9 bases. The J call may be wrong; the DNA end is better matched by TRBJ2-7. The CDR3 extends over 15 amino acids. The V gene's germline CDR1 is MNHNY and CDR2 SVGAGI (reference sequence).

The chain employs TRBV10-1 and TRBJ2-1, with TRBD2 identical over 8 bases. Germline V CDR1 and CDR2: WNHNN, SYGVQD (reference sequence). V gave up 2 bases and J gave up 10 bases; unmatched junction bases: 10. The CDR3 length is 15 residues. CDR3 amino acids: CASSEPGLGQDEQFF. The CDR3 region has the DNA TGCGCCAGCAGTGAGCCGGGACTAGGACAAGACGAGCAGTTCTTC.

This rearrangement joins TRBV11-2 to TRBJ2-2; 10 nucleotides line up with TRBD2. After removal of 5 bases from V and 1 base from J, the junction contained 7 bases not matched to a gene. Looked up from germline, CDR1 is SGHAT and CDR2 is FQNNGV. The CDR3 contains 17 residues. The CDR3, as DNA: TGTGCCAGCAGCCTGCGTGCTAGCGGGGGGAACACCGGGGAGCTGTTTTTT. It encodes CASSLRASGGNTGELFF.

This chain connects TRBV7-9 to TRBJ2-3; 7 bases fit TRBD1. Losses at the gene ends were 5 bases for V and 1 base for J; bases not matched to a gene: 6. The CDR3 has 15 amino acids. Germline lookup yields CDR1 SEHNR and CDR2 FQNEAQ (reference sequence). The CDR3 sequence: CASSPRTGGTDTQYF. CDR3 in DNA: TGTGCCAGCAGCCCCCGGACAGGAGGCACAGATACGCAGTATTTT.

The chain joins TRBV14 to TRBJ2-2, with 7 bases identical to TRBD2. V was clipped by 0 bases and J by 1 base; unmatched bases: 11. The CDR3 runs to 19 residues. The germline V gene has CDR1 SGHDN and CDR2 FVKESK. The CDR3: CASSQDQRGLAVNTGELFF. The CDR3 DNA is TGTGCCAGCAGCCAAGATCAACGTGGGCTAGCGGTGAACACCGGGGAGCTGTTTTTT.

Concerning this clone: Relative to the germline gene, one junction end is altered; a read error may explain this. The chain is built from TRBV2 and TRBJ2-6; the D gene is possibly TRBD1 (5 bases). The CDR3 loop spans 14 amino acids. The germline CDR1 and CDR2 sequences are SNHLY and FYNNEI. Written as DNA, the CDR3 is TGTGCCAGCAGACTTACCTCTGGGGCCAACGGCCTGACTTTC. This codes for CASRLTSGANGLTF.

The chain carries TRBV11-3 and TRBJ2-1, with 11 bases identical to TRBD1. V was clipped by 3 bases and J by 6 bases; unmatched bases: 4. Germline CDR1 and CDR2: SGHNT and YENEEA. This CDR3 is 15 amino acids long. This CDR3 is CASSLGQGVANEQFF. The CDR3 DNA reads TGTGCCAGCAGCTTGGGACAGGGGGTGGCCAATGAGCAGTTCTTC.

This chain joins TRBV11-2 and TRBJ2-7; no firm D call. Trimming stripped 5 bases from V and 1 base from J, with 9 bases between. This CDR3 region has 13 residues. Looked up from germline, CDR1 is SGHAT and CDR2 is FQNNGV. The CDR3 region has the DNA TGTGCCAGCAGCCCTAGAGAATCCTACGAGCAGTACTTC. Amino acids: CASSPRESYEQYF.

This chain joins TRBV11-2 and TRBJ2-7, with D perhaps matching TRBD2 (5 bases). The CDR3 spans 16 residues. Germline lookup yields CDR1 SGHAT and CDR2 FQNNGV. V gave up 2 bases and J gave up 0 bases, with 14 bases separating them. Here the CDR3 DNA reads TGTGCCAGCAGCTTATCCGGGGTTTCAAGCTCCTACGAGCAGTACTTC. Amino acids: CASSLSGVSSSYEQYF.

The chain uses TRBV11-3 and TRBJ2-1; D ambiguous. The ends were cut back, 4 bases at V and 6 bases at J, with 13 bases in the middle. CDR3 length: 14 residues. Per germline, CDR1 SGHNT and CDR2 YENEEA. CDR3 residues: CASSSLPESNEQFF. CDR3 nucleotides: TGTGCCAGCAGCTCCCTCCCGGAGAGCAATGAGCAGTTCTTC.

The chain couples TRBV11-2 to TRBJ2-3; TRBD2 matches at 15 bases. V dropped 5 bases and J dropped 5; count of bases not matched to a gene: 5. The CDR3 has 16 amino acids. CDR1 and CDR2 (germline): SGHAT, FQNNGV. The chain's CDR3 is CASSGTSGRRGDTQYF. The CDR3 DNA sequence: TGTGCCAGCAGCGGGACTAGCGGGAGGAGGGGAGATACGCAGTATTTT.

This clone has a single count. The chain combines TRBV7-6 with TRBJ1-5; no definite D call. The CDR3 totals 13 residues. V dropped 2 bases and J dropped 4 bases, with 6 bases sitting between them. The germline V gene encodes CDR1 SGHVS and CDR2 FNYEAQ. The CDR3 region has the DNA TGTGCCAGCAGCTTAAGCCCTAATCAGCCCCAGCATTTT. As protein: CASSLSPNQPQHF.

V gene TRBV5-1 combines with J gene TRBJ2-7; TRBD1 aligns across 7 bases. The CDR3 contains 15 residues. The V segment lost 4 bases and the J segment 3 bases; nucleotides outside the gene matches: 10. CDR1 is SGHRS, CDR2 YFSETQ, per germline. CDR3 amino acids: CASSSRGSGSYEQYF. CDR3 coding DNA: TGCGCCAGCAGCAGCAGGGGGAGCGGAAGCTACGAGCAGTACTTC.